The T cell receptor beta chain under discussion was sequenced for a study of blood T cell repertoires in COVID-19. At the level of the study: Specimens from acute and convalescent COVID-19 originated in the United States, Italy and Spain.

Some clones are missing from TCRdb's copy, which holds only in-frame ones; the method was immunoSEQ multiplex PCR. Counted here are around 190,000 clones, 70% to 90% occurring once; the ten biggest clones make up roughly 19%. Seattle participants joined during active infection and were tracked over time. Germline V gene lookup returns CDR1 ENHRY and CDR2 SYGVKD. CDR3 length: 15 residues. With 4 bases removed from V and 2 bases from J, the gap between germline ends came to 11 bases. This chain links TRBV10-3 with TRBJ2-2; TRBD1 might be the D (5 bases). Sequencing input: peripheral blood. The receptor was isolated from a man between 45 and 60 years old with COVID-19, enrolled during active disease. CDR3 DNA: TGTGCCATCAGTGGCCCGACAGATAACACCGGGGAGCTGTTTTTT. Its protein product is CAISGPTDNTGELFF.